The 5 T cell receptor beta chains given below trace back to one sample, sequenced in a study of T cells in Graves' hyperthyroidism and ophthalmopathy. TCR beta CDR3 regions were amplified from RNA. RT-PCR in the first round (using the HTBI primer set) targeted the TCR CDR3. MiXCR, applied by TCRdb to the multiplex PCR reads, yields one record per CDR3 protein. The table includes around 580,000 distinct CDR3 sequences, around 45% detected once. Input material: peripheral blood or thyroid tissue (not recorded which). Receptor source: a woman aged 18-35 years with Graves' hyperthyroidism.

This clonotype was picked up many times. The V gene is TRBV20-1, the J gene TRBJ2-2, with 8 bases aligning to TRBD2. Germline CDR1 is DFQATT and CDR2 is SNEGSKA (reference sequence). Trimming removed 3 bases from V and 6 bases from J; junction bases left unmatched: 12. CDR3 length equals 16 residues. CDR3 amino acids: CSARGGRTSTSGELFF. In DNA form, the CDR3 reads TGCAGTGCTAGGGGTGGGAGGACTAGCACGTCCGGGGAGCTGTTTTTT.

Ten or more counts support this clonotype. The chain joins TRBV24-1 to TRBJ2-2, with 12 bases lining up with TRBD1. The CDR3 sequence is 15 residues long. CDR1 and CDR2 from the germline V gene are KGHDR and SFDVKD. V gave up 8 bases and J gave up 3 bases; unmatched junction bases: 3. The CDR3 reads CATTGTGGDTGELFF. CDR3 coding DNA: TGTGCCACCACCGGGACAGGGGGCGACACCGGGGAGCTGTTTTTT.

This clonotype was recorded at least ten times. In DNA form, the CDR3 reads TGCAGTGCTAGAGATGGACGGGCAGGCGGGTTCGGTCAGCCCCAGCATTTT. Translation: CSARDGRAGGFGQPQHF. The rearrangement joins TRBV20-1 to TRBJ1-5; unclear D gene. In germline, CDR1 is DFQATT, CDR2 SNEGSKA (reference sequence). The CDR3 totals 17 residues. With 0 bases removed from V and 6 bases from J, the gap between germline ends came to 21 bases.

This clonotype was detected ten times or more. The rearrangement uses TRBV15 and TRBJ2-7; TRBD1 matches 7 bases. Germline CDR1 is LNHNV and CDR2 is YYDKDF (reference sequence). The CDR3 sequence is 17 residues long. V was clipped by 0 bases and J by 6 bases; unmatched bases: 14. Written as DNA, the CDR3 is TGTGCCACCAGCAGAGATCTTCTTGACAGGGTATGGAGCGAGCAGTACTTC. Translated: CATSRDLLDRVWSEQYF. Full variable domain (remainder filled in from reference TRBV15 and TRBJ2-7): DAMVIQNPRYQVTQFGKPVTLSCSQTLNHNVMYWYQQKSSQAPKLLFHYYDKDFNNEADTPDNFQSRRPNTSFCFLDIRSPGLGDTAMYLCATSRDLLDRVWSEQYFGPGTRLTVT.

This clonotype was seen a handful of times. For the CDR3, the DNA is TGTGCCTGGAGTGTACGGGAGCTGTTTTTT. As protein: CAWSVRELFF. This chain uses TRBV30 with TRBJ2-2; D is uncertain. V lost 0 bases, J lost 9 bases, and 2 bases lay in between. The CDR3 is 10 amino acids. Germline V lookup: CDR1 GTSNPN, CDR2 SVGIG (reference sequence).